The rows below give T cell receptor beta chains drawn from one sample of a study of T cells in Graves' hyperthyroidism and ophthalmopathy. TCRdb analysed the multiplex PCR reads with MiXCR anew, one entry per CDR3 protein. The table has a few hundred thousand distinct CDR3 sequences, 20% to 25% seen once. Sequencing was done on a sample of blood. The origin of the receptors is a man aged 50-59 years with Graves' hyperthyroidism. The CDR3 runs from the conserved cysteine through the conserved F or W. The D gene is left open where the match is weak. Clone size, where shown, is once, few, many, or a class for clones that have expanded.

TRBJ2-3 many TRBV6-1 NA TGTGCCAGCAATCCGGGACGCAGGAACACAGATACGCAGTATTTT CASNPGRRNTDTQYF
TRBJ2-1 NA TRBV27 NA TGTGCCAGCAGTTTATCCTCGGGGATTTCCTACAATGAGCAGTTCTTC CASSLSSGISYNEQFF
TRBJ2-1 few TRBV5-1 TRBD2 TGCGCCAGCAGCTTGGGGACTAGCGGGTACTCCTACAATGAGCAGTTCTTC CASSLGTSGYSYNEQFF
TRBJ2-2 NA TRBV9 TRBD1 TGTGCCAGCAGCGTAGAGGGACAGGGTTTTACCGGGGAGCTGTTTTTT CASSVEGQGFTGELFF
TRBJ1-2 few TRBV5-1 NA TGCGCCAGCAGCTTGTCTTGGGACAACAACTATGGCTACACCTTC CASSLSWDNNYGYTF
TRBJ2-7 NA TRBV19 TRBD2 TGTGCCAGTAGACTAGCGGGTGCATCCCACGAGCAGTACTTC CASRLAGASHEQYF
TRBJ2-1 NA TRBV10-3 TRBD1 TGTGCCATTAAGGGACAGGGCATGGAAAATGAGCAGTTCTTC CAIKGQGMENEQFF
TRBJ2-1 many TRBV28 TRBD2 TGTGCCAGCAGTTTATGGACTAGCGGGGGGGGGAATGAGCAGTTCTTC CASSLWTSGGGNEQFF
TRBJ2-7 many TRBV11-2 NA TGTGCCAGCAGCTTAGGGACGGTCTACGAGCAGTACTTC CASSLGTVYEQYF
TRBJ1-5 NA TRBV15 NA TGTGCCACCAGCAGAGTATCCGGGGCTAATCAGCCCCAGCATTTT CATSRVSGANQPQHF
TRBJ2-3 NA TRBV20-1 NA TGCAGTGCTAGAGATGAAGGACAGTTTGGGACAGATACGCAGTATTTT CSARDEGQFGTDTQYF
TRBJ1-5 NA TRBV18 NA TGTGCCAGCTCACCGAAGACAGTCAATCAGCCCCAGCATTTT CASSPKTVNQPQHF
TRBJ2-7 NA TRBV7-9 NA TGTGCCAGCAGCCCGACGGCGTCCTACGAGCAGTACTTC CASSPTASYEQYF
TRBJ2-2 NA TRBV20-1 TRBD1 TGCAGTGCTAGAGAAGGGGGCTCGGCCGGGGAGCTGTTTTTT CSAREGGSAGELFF
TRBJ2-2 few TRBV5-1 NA TGCGCCAGCTGGGAGTCGGGGGCGAACACCGGGGAGCTGTTTTTT CASWESGANTGELFF